The rows below give T cell receptor beta chains drawn from one sample of a study of blood T cells in healthy people across ages. TCRdb redid the calling of the 5' RACE reads with MiXCR, one entry per CDR3 protein. Of around 1,800,000 distinct CDR3 sequences in the sample, more than 35% were seen once. Input material: blood. These receptors all stem from a human donor in good health. The CDR3 runs from the conserved cysteine through the conserved F or W. Fields, in order: J gene, V gene, D gene, clone size, CDR3 protein, CDR3 DNA. D genes are given only for firm matches. Where a row states a size, it is once, few, many or the class of an expanded clone; other rows omit it.

j_call: TRBJ1-2; v_call: TRBV28; d_call: .; clone_size: few; cdr3_aa: CASSLRFWWAARVKGYTF; cdr3_nt: TGTGCCAGCAGTTTAAGATTTTGGTGGGCAGCCCGGGTAAAAGGCTACACCTTC
j_call: TRBJ2-1; v_call: TRBV5-1; d_call: TRBD2; clone_size: .; cdr3_aa: CASSGLAGIDEQFF; cdr3_nt: TGCGCCAGCAGCGGACTAGCGGGGATAGATGAGCAGTTCTTC
j_call: TRBJ1-1; v_call: TRBV7-2; d_call: .; clone_size: .; cdr3_aa: CASSLGGGRGNTEAFF; cdr3_nt: TGTGCCAGCAGCTTAGGCGGGGGACGAGGGAACACTGAAGCTTTCTTT
j_call: TRBJ2-7; v_call: TRBV27; d_call: .; clone_size: few; cdr3_aa: CASSLKGPYEQYF; cdr3_nt: TGTGCCAGCAGTTTAAAAGGGCCCTACGAGCAGTACTTC
j_call: TRBJ2-7; v_call: TRBV29-1; d_call: .; clone_size: few; cdr3_aa: CSVEDPLTTNYEQYF; cdr3_nt: TGCAGCGTTGAAGATCCCCTAACTACGAACTACGAGCAGTACTTC
j_call: TRBJ1-2; v_call: TRBV4-3; d_call: .; clone_size: .; cdr3_aa: CASSHLSGLGRYGYTF; cdr3_nt: TGCGCCAGCAGCCACCTGTCTGGGCTTGGAAGATATGGCTACACCTTC
j_call: TRBJ2-7; v_call: TRBV7-2; d_call: .; clone_size: .; cdr3_aa: CASSLGQIGYEQYF; cdr3_nt: TGTGCCAGCAGCTTAGGGCAAATCGGGTACGAGCAGTACTTC
j_call: TRBJ2-1; v_call: TRBV4-3; d_call: .; clone_size: .; cdr3_aa: CASSQEIGQVHEQFF; cdr3_nt: TGCGCCAGCAGCCAGGAGATCGGACAAGTCCATGAGCAGTTCTTC
j_call: TRBJ1-1; v_call: TRBV6-5; d_call: .; clone_size: .; cdr3_aa: CASSYFGQQNTEAFF; cdr3_nt: TGTGCCAGCAGTTACTTTGGACAGCAAAACACTGAAGCTTTCTTT
j_call: TRBJ2-7; v_call: TRBV4-2; d_call: .; clone_size: once; cdr3_aa: CASSQNPTGFDHEQYF; cdr3_nt: TGTGCCAGCAGCCAAAACCCCACAGGGTTCGACCACGAGCAGTACTTC
j_call: TRBJ1-2; v_call: TRBV12-3/TRBV12-4; d_call: .; clone_size: .; cdr3_aa: CASSAALGFYGYTF; cdr3_nt: TGTGCCAGCAGTGCTGCCTTGGGTTTCTATGGCTACACCTTC
j_call: TRBJ1-5; v_call: TRBV15; d_call: .; clone_size: .; cdr3_aa: CATSPTGTSGQPQHF; cdr3_nt: TGTGCCACCAGCCCCACCGGGACCTCAGGGCAGCCCCAGCATTTT
j_call: TRBJ1-4; v_call: TRBV4-3; d_call: .; clone_size: .; cdr3_aa: CASSNSFESADEKLFF; cdr3_nt: TGCGCCAGCAGCAATTCCTTCGAAAGCGCTGATGAAAAACTGTTTTTT
j_call: TRBJ1-1; v_call: TRBV6-6; d_call: .; clone_size: .; cdr3_aa: CASSYSADLGTEAFF; cdr3_nt: TGTGCCAGCAGTTACTCGGCGGATCTGGGGACTGAAGCTTTCTTT
j_call: TRBJ2-7; v_call: TRBV29-1; d_call: .; clone_size: many; cdr3_aa: CSASDSLGYEQYF; cdr3_nt: TGCAGCGCATCGGACAGTTTGGGGTACGAGCAGTACTTC
j_call: TRBJ2-7; v_call: TRBV20-1; d_call: .; clone_size: few; cdr3_aa: CSAPADSYEQYF; cdr3_nt: TGCAGTGCGCCAGCGGACTCCTACGAGCAGTACTTC
j_call: TRBJ2-3; v_call: TRBV12-3/TRBV12-4; d_call: TRBD2; clone_size: .; cdr3_aa: CASRSTSGGARASTDTQYF; cdr3_nt: TGTGCCAGCAGGTCGACTAGCGGGGGGGCGCGCGCGAGCACAGATACGCAGTATTTT
j_call: TRBJ2-7; v_call: TRBV5-1; d_call: .; clone_size: .; cdr3_aa: CASSSYGAAYEQYF; cdr3_nt: TGCGCCAGCAGCTCTTATGGCGCCGCCTACGAGCAGTACTTC
j_call: TRBJ1-3; v_call: TRBV6-5; d_call: TRBD1; clone_size: once; cdr3_aa: CASSYRSTGAGNTIYF; cdr3_nt: TGTGCCAGCAGTTACAGATCGACAGGGGCTGGAAACACCATATATTTT
j_call: TRBJ2-7; v_call: TRBV7-9; d_call: .; clone_size: few; cdr3_aa: CASSLDTFSYEQYF; cdr3_nt: TGTGCCAGCAGCTTGGACACCTTCTCCTACGAGCAGTACTTC
j_call: TRBJ2-5; v_call: TRBV18; d_call: .; clone_size: once; cdr3_aa: CASSPEYQGTQYF; cdr3_nt: TGTGCCAGCTCACCTGAATACCAAGGGACCCAGTACTTC
j_call: TRBJ2-7; v_call: TRBV7-2; d_call: TRBD1; clone_size: .; cdr3_aa: CASSFPGQGRPEQYF; cdr3_nt: TGTGCCAGCAGTTTTCCGGGACAGGGAAGGCCCGAGCAGTACTTC
j_call: TRBJ1-5; v_call: TRBV20-1; d_call: TRBD1; clone_size: few; cdr3_aa: CSAGQKNQPQHF; cdr3_nt: TGCAGTGCGGGACAGAAGAATCAGCCCCAGCATTTT
j_call: TRBJ2-5; v_call: TRBV4-2; d_call: .; clone_size: .; cdr3_aa: CASSPITSNPSEAQYF; cdr3_nt: TGTGCCAGCAGCCCCATCACTAGCAATCCCTCCGAGGCCCAGTACTTC
j_call: TRBJ2-1; v_call: TRBV11-2; d_call: .; clone_size: few; cdr3_aa: CASLRGDEQFF; cdr3_nt: TGTGCCAGCCTGAGAGGCGATGAGCAGTTCTTC
j_call: TRBJ2-3; v_call: TRBV7-8; d_call: .; clone_size: .; cdr3_aa: CASSLERHFRSTDTQYF; cdr3_nt: TGTGCCAGCAGCTTAGAGCGGCACTTTCGAAGCACAGATACGCAGTATTTT
j_call: TRBJ1-1; v_call: TRBV6-5; d_call: .; clone_size: few; cdr3_aa: CASSWGSGVEYTEAFF; cdr3_nt: TGTGCCAGCAGTTGGGGCTCGGGGGTCGAGTACACTGAAGCTTTCTTT
j_call: TRBJ2-7; v_call: TRBV12-3/TRBV12-4; d_call: TRBD2; clone_size: .; cdr3_aa: CASSTLSGGTTPGHEQYF; cdr3_nt: TGTGCCAGCAGTACCCTTAGCGGGGGTACAACTCCCGGCCACGAGCAGTACTTC
j_call: TRBJ2-5; v_call: TRBV2; d_call: .; clone_size: .; cdr3_aa: CASRARRDLGEQYF; cdr3_nt: TGTGCCAGCAGGGCGAGACGGGACTTAGGGGAGCAGTACTTC
j_call: TRBJ2-3; v_call: TRBV27; d_call: .; clone_size: .; cdr3_aa: CASSSRTPSTDTQYF; cdr3_nt: TGTGCCAGCAGTTCCCGGACACCTAGCACAGATACGCAGTATTTT